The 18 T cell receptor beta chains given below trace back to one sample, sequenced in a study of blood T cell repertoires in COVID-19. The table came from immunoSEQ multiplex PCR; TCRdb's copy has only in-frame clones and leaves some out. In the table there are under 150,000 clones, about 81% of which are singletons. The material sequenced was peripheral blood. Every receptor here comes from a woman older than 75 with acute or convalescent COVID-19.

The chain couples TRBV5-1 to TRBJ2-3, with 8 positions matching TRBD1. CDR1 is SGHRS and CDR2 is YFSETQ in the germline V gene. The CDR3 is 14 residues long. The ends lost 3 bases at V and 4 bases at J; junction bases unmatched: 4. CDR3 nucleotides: TGCGCCAGCAGCTCACAGGGGGGCGCAGATACGCAGTATTTT. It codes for CASSSQGGADTQYF.

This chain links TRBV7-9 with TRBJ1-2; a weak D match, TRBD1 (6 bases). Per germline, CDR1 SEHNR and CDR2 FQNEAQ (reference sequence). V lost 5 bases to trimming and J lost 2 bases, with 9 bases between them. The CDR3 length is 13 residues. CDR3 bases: TGTGCCAGCAGCACCGGACAGAACTATGGCTACACCTTC. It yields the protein CASSTGQNYGYTF. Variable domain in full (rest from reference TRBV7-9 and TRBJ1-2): DTGVSQNPRHKITKRGQNVTFRCDPISEHNRLYWYRQTLGQGPEFLTYFQNEAQLEKSRLLSDRFSAERPKGSFSTLEIQRTEQGDSAMYLCASSTGQNYGYTFGSGTRLTVV.

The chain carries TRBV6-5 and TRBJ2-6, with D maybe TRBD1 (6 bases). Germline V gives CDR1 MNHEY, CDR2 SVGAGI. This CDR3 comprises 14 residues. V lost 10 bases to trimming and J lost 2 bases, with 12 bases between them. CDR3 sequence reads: CATHPGAGANVLTF. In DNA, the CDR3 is TGTGCCACCCACCCAGGGGCTGGGGCCAACGTCCTGACTTTC.

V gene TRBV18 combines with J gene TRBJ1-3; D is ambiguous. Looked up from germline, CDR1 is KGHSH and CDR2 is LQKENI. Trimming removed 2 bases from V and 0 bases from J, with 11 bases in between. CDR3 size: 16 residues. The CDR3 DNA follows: TGTGCCAGCTCACCAACGGGAAGTAGCTCTGGAAACACCATATATTTT. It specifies CASSPTGSSSGNTIYF.

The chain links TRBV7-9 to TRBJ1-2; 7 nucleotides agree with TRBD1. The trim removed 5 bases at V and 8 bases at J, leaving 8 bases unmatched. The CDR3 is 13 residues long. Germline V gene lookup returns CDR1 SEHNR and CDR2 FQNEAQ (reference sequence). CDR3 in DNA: TGTGCCAGCAGCCGGGACAGCACAGGAGGCTACACCTTC. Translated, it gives CASSRDSTGGYTF.

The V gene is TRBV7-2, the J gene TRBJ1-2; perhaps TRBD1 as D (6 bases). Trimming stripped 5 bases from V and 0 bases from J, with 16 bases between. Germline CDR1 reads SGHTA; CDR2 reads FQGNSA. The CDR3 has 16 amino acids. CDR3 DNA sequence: TGTGCCAGCAGCCTCCGTAACAGGGAACCTAACTATGGCTACACCTTC. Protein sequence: CASSLRNREPNYGYTF. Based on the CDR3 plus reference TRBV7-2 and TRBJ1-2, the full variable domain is GAGVSQSPSNKVTEKGKDVELRCDPISGHTALYWYRQSLGQGLEFLIYFQGNSAPDKSGLPSDRFSAERTGGSVSTLTIQRTQQEDSAVYLCASSLRNREPNYGYTFGSGTRLTVV.

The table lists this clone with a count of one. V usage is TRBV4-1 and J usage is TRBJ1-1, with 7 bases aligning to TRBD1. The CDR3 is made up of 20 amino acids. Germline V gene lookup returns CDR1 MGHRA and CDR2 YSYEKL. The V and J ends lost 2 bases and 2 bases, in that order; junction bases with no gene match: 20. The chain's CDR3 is CASSQRALRTGTEKNTEAFF. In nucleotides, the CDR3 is TGCGCCAGCAGCCAAAGGGCCCTCCGTACCGGGACAGAGAAAAACACTGAAGCTTTCTTT.

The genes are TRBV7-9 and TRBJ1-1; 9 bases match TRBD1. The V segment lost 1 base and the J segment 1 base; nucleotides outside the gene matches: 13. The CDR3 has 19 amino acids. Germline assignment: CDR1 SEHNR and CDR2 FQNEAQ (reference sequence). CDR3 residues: CASSLDREQGASPNTEAFF. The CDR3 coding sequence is TGTGCCAGCAGCTTAGACAGAGAACAGGGGGCGTCCCCGAACACTGAAGCTTTCTTT.

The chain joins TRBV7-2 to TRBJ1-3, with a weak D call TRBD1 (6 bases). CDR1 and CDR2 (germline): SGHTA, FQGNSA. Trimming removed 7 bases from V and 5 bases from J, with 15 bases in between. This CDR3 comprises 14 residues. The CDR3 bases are TGTGCCAGCACCTTCGTCGGGGGGCGAAACACCATATATTTT. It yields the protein CASTFVGGRNTIYF.

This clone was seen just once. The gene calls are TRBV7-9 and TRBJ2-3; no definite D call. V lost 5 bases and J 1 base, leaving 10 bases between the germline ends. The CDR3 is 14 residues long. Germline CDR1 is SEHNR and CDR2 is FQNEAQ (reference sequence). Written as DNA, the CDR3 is TGTGCCAGCAGCGCGACCGCGGGCACAGATACGCAGTATTTT. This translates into CASSATAGTDTQYF. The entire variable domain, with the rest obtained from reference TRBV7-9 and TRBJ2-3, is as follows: DTGVSQNPRHKITKRGQNVTFRCDPISEHNRLYWYRQTLGQGPEFLTYFQNEAQLEKSRLLSDRFSAERPKGSFSTLEIQRTEQGDSAMYLCASSATAGTDTQYFGPGTRLTVL.

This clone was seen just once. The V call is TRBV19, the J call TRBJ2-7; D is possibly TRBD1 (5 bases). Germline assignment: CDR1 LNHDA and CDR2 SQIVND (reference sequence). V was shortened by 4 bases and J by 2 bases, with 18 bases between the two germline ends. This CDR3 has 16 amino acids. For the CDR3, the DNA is TGTGCCAGTAGTAGAGCCAGACAGACGAACGCCTACGAGCAGTACTTC. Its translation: CASSRARQTNAYEQYF. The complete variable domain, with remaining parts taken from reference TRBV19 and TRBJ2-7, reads DGGITQSPKYLFRKEGQNVTLSCEQNLNHDAMYWYRQDPGQGLRLIYYSQIVNDFQKGDIAEGYSVSREKKESFPLTVTSAQKNPTAFYLCASSRARQTNAYEQYFGPGTRLTVT.

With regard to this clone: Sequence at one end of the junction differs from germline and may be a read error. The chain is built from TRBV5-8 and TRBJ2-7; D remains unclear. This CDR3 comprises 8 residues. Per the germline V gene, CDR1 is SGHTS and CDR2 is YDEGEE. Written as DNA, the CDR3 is TGTGCCAGCAGCTGGCCCGTATTC. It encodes CASSWPVF. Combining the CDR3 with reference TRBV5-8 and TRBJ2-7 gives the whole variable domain EAGVTQSPTHLIKTRGQQATLRCSPISGHTSVYWYQQALGLGLQFLLWYDEGEERNRGNFPPRFSGRQFPNYSSELNVNALELEDSALYLCASSWPVFGPGTRLTVT.

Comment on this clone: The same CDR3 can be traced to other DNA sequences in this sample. The CDR3 reads CAWSVQGGGTEAFF. The CDR3 nucleotides read TGTGCCTGGAGTGTACAGGGGGGGGGCACTGAAGCTTTCTTT. The rearrangement uses TRBV30 and TRBJ1-1, with 8 positions matching TRBD1. This CDR3 comprises 14 residues. The ends lost 0 bases at V and 4 bases at J; junction bases unmatched: 4. Germline V gives CDR1 GTSNPN, CDR2 SVGIG (reference sequence). Full variable domain (outside the CDR3, taken from reference TRBV30 and TRBJ1-1): SQTIHQWPATLVQPVGSPLSLECTVEGTSNPNLYWYRQAAGRGLQLLFYSVGIGQISSEVPQNLSASRPQDRQFILSSKKLLLSDSGFYLCAWSVQGGGTEAFFGQGTRLTVV.

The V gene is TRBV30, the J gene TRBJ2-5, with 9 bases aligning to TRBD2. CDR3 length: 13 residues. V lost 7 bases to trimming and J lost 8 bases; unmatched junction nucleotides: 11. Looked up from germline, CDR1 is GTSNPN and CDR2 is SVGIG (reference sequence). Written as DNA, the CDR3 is TGTGCCTACGGACTAGCGCCCACCGGTACCCAGTACTTC. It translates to CAYGLAPTGTQYF.

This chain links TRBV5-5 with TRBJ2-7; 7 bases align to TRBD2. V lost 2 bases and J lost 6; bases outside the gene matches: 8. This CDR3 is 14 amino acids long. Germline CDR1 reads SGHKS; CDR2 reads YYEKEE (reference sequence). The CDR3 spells CASSLTGTTFEQYF. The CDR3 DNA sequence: TGTGCCAGCAGCTTAACCGGGACTACCTTCGAGCAGTACTTC.

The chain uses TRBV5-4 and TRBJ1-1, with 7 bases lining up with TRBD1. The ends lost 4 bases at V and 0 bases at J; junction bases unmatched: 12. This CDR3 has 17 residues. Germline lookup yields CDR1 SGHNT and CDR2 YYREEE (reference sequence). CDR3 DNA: TGTGCCAGCAGCCCCCGAGCCCCGGGACAGCTGAACACTGAAGCTTTCTTT. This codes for CASSPRAPGQLNTEAFF.

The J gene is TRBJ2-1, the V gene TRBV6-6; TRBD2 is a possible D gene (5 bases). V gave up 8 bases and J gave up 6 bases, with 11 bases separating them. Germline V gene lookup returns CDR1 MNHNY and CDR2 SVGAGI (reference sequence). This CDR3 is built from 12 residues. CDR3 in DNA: TGTGCCAGCGGTGGGGAGCTCAATGAGCAGTTCTTC. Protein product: CASGGELNEQFF.

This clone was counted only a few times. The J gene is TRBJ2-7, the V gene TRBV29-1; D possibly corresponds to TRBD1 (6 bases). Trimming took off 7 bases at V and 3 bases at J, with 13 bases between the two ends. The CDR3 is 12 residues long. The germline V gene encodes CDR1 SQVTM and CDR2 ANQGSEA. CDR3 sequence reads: CSGEDSFYEQYF. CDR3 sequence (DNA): TGCAGCGGCGAGGACAGCTTCTACGAGCAGTACTTC.